The 9 T cell receptor beta chains given below trace back to one sample, sequenced in a study of OX40 agonist ivuxolimab in advanced cancers. Libraries were prepared by immunoSEQ multiplex PCR; TCRdb keeps only in-frame clonotypes and omits some of them. The sample has about 20,000 clones; around 90% are singletons. This specimen was CD4+ or CD8+ T cells sorted from blood, taken in a trial of the OX40 agonist ivuxolimab. Receptors were obtained from an adult with an advanced solid tumor such as melanoma, head and neck, liver or kidney cancer.

This sequence joins TRBV6-1 and TRBJ2-4, with 11 bases matching TRBD1. Germline-derived CDR1 and CDR2 are MNHNS and SASEGT. Germline trimming cut 4 bases from V and 8 bases from J; bases unmatched to any gene: 10. CDR3 length: 16 residues. In DNA form, the CDR3 reads TGTGCCAGCAGTGGGTGGACAGGGGGCGAGGGGTACATTCAGTACTTC. Its translation: CASSGWTGGEGYIQYF.

In its sample, this clone was seen once. This rearrangement joins TRBV7-6 to TRBJ1-5, with 8 bases aligning to TRBD1. J gave up 4 bases and V 5 bases, and 4 bases lay outside the gene matches. Germline V gene lookup returns CDR1 SGHVS and CDR2 FNYEAQ. The CDR3 sequence is 14 residues long. CDR3 residues: CASSIRDRNQPQHF. In DNA, the CDR3 is TGTGCCAGCAGCATCCGGGACAGGAATCAGCCCCAGCATTTT.

This chain joins TRBV6-5 and TRBJ2-5, with unresolved D. The ends were cut back, 5 bases at V and 4 bases at J, with 14 bases in the middle. The CDR3 length is 14 residues. In germline, CDR1 is MNHEY, CDR2 SVGAGI. This CDR3 is CASSEARWRETQYF. CDR3 DNA sequence: TGTGCCAGCAGTGAGGCCCGATGGAGAGAGACCCAGTACTTC.

This clone was seen only once. The J gene is TRBJ1-1, the V gene TRBV5-1; 8 bases are a match to TRBD1. This CDR3 comprises 15 residues. The junction had 13 bases not matched to a gene; V was cut back by 1 base and J by 11 bases. Germline values: CDR1 SGHRS, CDR2 YFSETQ. Here the CDR3 reads CASSLSTGGAREAFF. In DNA form, the CDR3 reads TGCGCCAGCAGCTTGAGTACAGGGGGGGCGCGAGAGGCTTTCTTT. Variable domain in full (rest from reference TRBV5-1 and TRBJ1-1): KAGVTQTPRYLIKTRGQQVTLSCSPISGHRSVSWYQQTPGQGLQFLFEYFSETQRNKGNFPGRFSGRQFSNSRSEMNVSTLELGDSALYLCASSLSTGGAREAFFGQGTRLTVV.

CDR3 sequence: CASSSEEILDTDTQYF. DNA of the CDR3: TGCGCCAGCAGCTCGGAGGAGATACTCGACACAGATACGCAGTATTTT. V usage is TRBV4-1 and J usage is TRBJ2-3, with D possibly TRBD2 on 5 matching bases. The germline gives CDR1 MGHRA, CDR2 YSYEKL. V gave up 5 bases and J gave up 2 bases, with 17 bases separating them. The CDR3 totals 16 residues.

This sequence joins TRBV4-1 and TRBJ1-2; 9 bases map to TRBD1. J gave up 6 bases and V 5 bases, and 13 bases lay outside the gene matches. The CDR3 length is 16 residues. The germline gives CDR1 MGHRA, CDR2 YSYEKL. The CDR3 DNA reads TGCGCCAGCAGCTCGTATTGGACAGGGGAAGGGGATGGCTACACCTTC. Its translation: CASSSYWTGEGDGYTF.

The J gene is TRBJ1-1, the V gene TRBV7-9; no clear D gene. The CDR3 covers 13 residues. The ends were cut back, 3 bases at V and 6 bases at J, with 11 bases in the middle. The germline CDR1 and CDR2 sequences are SEHNR and FQNEAQ (reference sequence). The CDR3 nucleotides read TGTGCCAGCAGCTTGAAGGGTTGGCCTGAAGCTTTCTTT. Its protein product is CASSLKGWPEAFF. Filled out from reference TRBV7-9 and TRBJ1-1, the complete variable domain reads DTGVSQNPRHKITKRGQNVTFRCDPISEHNRLYWYRQTLGQGPEFLTYFQNEAQLEKSRLLSDRFSAERPKGSFSTLEIQRTEQGDSAMYLCASSLKGWPEAFFGQGTRLTVV.

The rearrangement joins TRBV4-1 to TRBJ2-7; 8 nucleotides line up with TRBD2. Germline assignment: CDR1 MGHRA and CDR2 YSYEKL. V shed 4 bases and J 5 bases; nucleotides not matched to a gene: 13. The CDR3 is 16 residues long. For the CDR3, the DNA is TGCGCCAGCAGCCCCCGGAAGGTAGCGGGGTTCCACGAGCAGTACTTC. Its translation: CASSPRKVAGFHEQYF.

This CDR3 is CASSGQSEETQYF. CDR3 nucleotides: TGCGCCAGCAGCGGACAGTCCGAGGAGACCCAGTACTTC. J is TRBJ2-5 and V is TRBV10-1, with TRBD1 as a possible D gene (6 bases). From germline, CDR1 is WNHNN and CDR2 SYGVQD (reference sequence). V lost 6 bases and J 5 bases, leaving 13 bases between the germline ends. This CDR3 is 13 amino acids long.